This is a list of T cell receptor beta chains from one sample in a study of T cells after yellow fever vaccination. TCRdb called the 5' RACE reads again in MiXCR, with one record for every CDR3 protein. The sample carries 200,000 to 300,000 distinct CDR3 sequences, over 10% recorded once. The sample here was CD4+ T cells sorted from PBMCs, taken 45 days after the yellow fever booster vaccination. The receptors were sampled from a man aged 25 to 40 who received the YFV17D yellow fever vaccine. The CDR3 runs from the conserved cysteine through the conserved F or W. The D gene is left open where the match is weak. Clone size is stated in some rows and not others, as once, few, many or a class when expanded.

j_call v_call d_call clone_size cdr3_nt cdr3_aa
TRBJ2-1 TRBV11-3 TRBD2 few TGTGCCAGCAGCGCCGGACTAGAATCGGATGAGCAGTTCTTC CASSAGLESDEQFF
TRBJ2-3 TRBV5-1 TRBD2 . TGCGCCAGCAGCTTGGTGGTTAGCGGGACCTATCCAGATACGCAGTATTTT CASSLVVSGTYPDTQYF
TRBJ2-1 TRBV6-1 TRBD1 . TGTGCCAGCACCCCTCCCCCGGGACAGGGGTACAATGAGCAGTTCTTC CASTPPPGQGYNEQFF
TRBJ2-2 TRBV5-1 TRBD2 once TGCGCCAGCTTCGGGACTATCGGGAACACCGGGGAGCTGTTTTTT CASFGTIGNTGELFF
TRBJ2-1 TRBV27 . . TGTGCCAGCAGCGACCGTAGGAGCTCCTACAATGAGCAGTTCTTC CASSDRRSSYNEQFF
TRBJ1-3 TRBV20-1 TRBD1 few TGCAGTGCCTCCCCCGGGACAGGGGCTGGAAACACCATATATTTT CSASPGTGAGNTIYF
TRBJ2-3 TRBV12-5 . . TGTGCTAGTGGTTTGGGGTATACGGGTCGAACAGATACGCAGTATTTT CASGLGYTGRTDTQYF
TRBJ2-7 TRBV11-2 . few TGTGCCAGCAGCACCCAGACTAGGAGCTCCTACGAGCAGTACTTC CASSTQTRSSYEQYF
TRBJ2-3 TRBV29-1 . few TGCAGCGTTGTGGCACGGACGATGTCAGATACGCAGTATTTT CSVVARTMSDTQYF
TRBJ2-5 TRBV5-1 TRBD2 . TGCGCCAGCAGCTTGGCCCCGGGACTAGCGGGAGATGAGACCCAGTACTTC CASSLAPGLAGDETQYF
TRBJ2-1 TRBV12-3/TRBV12-4 . few TGTGCCAGCAGCCCGACCGGTAGCCACCAGCAGTTCTTC CASSPTGSHQQFF
TRBJ1-1 TRBV7-2 . . TGTGCCAGCAGCTTAGCAAACCTAATGAACACTGAAGCTTTCTTT CASSLANLMNTEAFF
TRBJ2-2 TRBV20-1 . . TGCAGTGCTAGAGTCATTGCCCCAGGCACCGGGGAGCTGTTTTTT CSARVIAPGTGELFF
TRBJ2-1 TRBV6-2/TRBV6-3 TRBD2 . TGTGCCAGCAGCCTCCGACCTAGCGGGGGGCTCCGCGAGCAGTTCTTC CASSLRPSGGLREQFF
TRBJ2-1 TRBV28 . few TGTGCCAGCAGTGAAAGACAGCCCGGTAACAATCAGCAGTTCTTC CASSERQPGNNQQFF
TRBJ1-1 TRBV9 . . TGTGCCAGCAGCAAACTGAACACTGAAGCTTTCTTT CASSKLNTEAFF
TRBJ2-1 TRBV30 TRBD2 . TGTGCCTGGAGTGTGGGGGACTACCACAATGAGCAGTTCTTC CAWSVGDYHNEQFF
TRBJ2-3 TRBV10-1 . few TGCGCCACCAAGGGGCCGGGAGCGACCGGGACGCAGTATTTT CATKGPGATGTQYF
TRBJ2-7 TRBV7-9 TRBD2 . TGTGCCAGCAGCCCCTCTGTGGGGGGGGCCTACGAGCAGTACTTC CASSPSVGGAYEQYF
TRBJ2-2 TRBV12-3/TRBV12-4 . few TGTGCCAGCAGACCGGGGTCAGATAAGACCGGGGAGCTGTTTTTT CASRPGSDKTGELFF
TRBJ2-7 TRBV10-1 TRBD1 few TGCGCCAGCAGTGATCCACGGGACAGGGGGCCCTACGAGCAGTACTTC CASSDPRDRGPYEQYF
TRBJ2-7 TRBV5-4 TRBD2 . TGTGCCAGCAGCTTGGTAGGTAGCGGGGACTACGAGCAGTACTTC CASSLVGSGDYEQYF
TRBJ2-1 TRBV20-1 . few TGCAGTGCTAGAGATACGGTGGCGTCCATGGGTTCTGAGCAGTTCTTC CSARDTVASMGSEQFF
TRBJ2-4 TRBV20-1 . few TGCAGTGCTAGAGAGAGAAAGGCCAAAAACATTCAGTACTTC CSARERKAKNIQYF
TRBJ1-2 TRBV20-1 . . TGCAGTGCTAGAGAGATTTTGGACAGAGCTAACTATGGCTACACCTTC CSAREILDRANYGYTF
TRBJ2-1 TRBV5-4 TRBD2 . TGTGCCAGCAGCTTGGCTAGCGGGAGGGCCCGGGGTGAGCAGTTCTTC CASSLASGRARGEQFF
TRBJ2-7 TRBV7-2 . . TGTGCCAGCAGCTTAAACCGGGACCGCCAGTACGAGCAGTACTTC CASSLNRDRQYEQYF
TRBJ2-1 TRBV5-1 . few TGCGCCAGCAGCTCAGATGGCACCGAGCAGTTCTTC CASSSDGTEQFF
TRBJ2-7 TRBV18 . few TGTGCCAGCTCCCGCGGGACCGAATCCTACGAGCAGTACTTC CASSRGTESYEQYF
TRBJ2-7 TRBV24-1 TRBD1 many TGTGCCACCAGTGAATCCGGGACAGGGGCCGACGAGCAGTACTTC CATSESGTGADEQYF
TRBJ2-1 TRBV4-2 . . TGTGCCAGCAGCCAAGATCCAGTAAGCTCCTACAATGAGCAGTTCTTC CASSQDPVSSYNEQFF
TRBJ2-6 TRBV9 . . TGTGCCAGCAGCGTACCCTCTGGGGCCAACGTCCTGACTTTC CASSVPSGANVLTF
TRBJ2-7 TRBV7-2 TRBD2 . TGTGCCAGCAGCTTAAATGGGGGGGATGCCTACGAGCAGTACTTC CASSLNGGDAYEQYF
TRBJ2-2 TRBV6-1 TRBD1 . TGTGCCACGCTCCCGGGACAGGGAACCGGGGAGCTGTTTTTT CATLPGQGTGELFF
TRBJ2-5 TRBV20-1 TRBD2 . TGCAGTGCTAGTATCCCGGGAGGGCAAGAGACCCAGTACTTC CSASIPGGQETQYF
TRBJ2-5 TRBV7-9 . . TGTGCCAGCAGGACCAGAAGGGAGACCCAGTACTTC CASRTRRETQYF
TRBJ2-7 TRBV5-1 TRBD2 . TGCGCCAGCAGAAGCATAGCGGGAGGATACGAGCAGTACTTC CASRSIAGGYEQYF
TRBJ1-5 TRBV20-1 . many TGCAGTGCTAGTAAAGGTCTGGCAGGCAAGGGGCCCCAGCATTTT CSASKGLAGKGPQHF
TRBJ2-1 TRBV4-3 . few TGCGCCAGCAGCAGGGGCGACTACAATGAGCAGTTCTTC CASSRGDYNEQFF
TRBJ2-7 TRBV6-2/TRBV6-3 . few TGTGCCAGCAGCACAGGGCCCAGCGAGCAGTACTTC CASSTGPSEQYF
TRBJ1-2 TRBV5-1 . . TGCGCCAGCAGCCCCCAGGGAGGGATTACCTATGGCTACACCTTC CASSPQGGITYGYTF
TRBJ2-7 TRBV4-2 . . TGTGCCAGCAGCCAAGATAGATTTAACGAGCAGTACTTC CASSQDRFNEQYF
TRBJ2-3 TRBV4-3 . few TGCGCCAGCAGCCAGAGACTAGACCCGTCGCCAGATACGCAGTATTTT CASSQRLDPSPDTQYF
TRBJ2-1 TRBV5-1 . . TGCGCCAGCAGCTCGGGACTTGAGGCGGGGGAGCAGTTCTTC CASSSGLEAGEQFF
TRBJ2-7 TRBV4-2 TRBD2 . TGTGCCATCAGCCGAGGACTAGTCTACGAGCAGTACTTC CAISRGLVYEQYF
TRBJ1-1 TRBV5-1 . few TGCGCCAGCAGCGCCGGGACCCCGAACACTGAAGCTTTCTTT CASSAGTPNTEAFF